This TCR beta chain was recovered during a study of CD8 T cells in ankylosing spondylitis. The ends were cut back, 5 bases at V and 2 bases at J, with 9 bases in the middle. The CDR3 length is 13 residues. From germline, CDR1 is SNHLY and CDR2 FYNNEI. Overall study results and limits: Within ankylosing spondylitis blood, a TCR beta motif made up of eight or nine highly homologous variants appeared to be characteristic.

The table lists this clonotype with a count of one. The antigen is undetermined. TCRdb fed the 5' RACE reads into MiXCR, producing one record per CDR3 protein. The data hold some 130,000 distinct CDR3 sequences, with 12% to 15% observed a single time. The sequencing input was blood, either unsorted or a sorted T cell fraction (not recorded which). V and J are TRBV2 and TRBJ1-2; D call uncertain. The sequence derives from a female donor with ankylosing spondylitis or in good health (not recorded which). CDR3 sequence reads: CASSLVPNYGYTF. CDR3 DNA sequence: TGTGCCAGCAGTTTGGTCCCGAACTATGGCTACACCTTC. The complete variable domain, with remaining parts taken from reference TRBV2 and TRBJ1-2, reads EPEVTQTPSHQVTQMGQEVILRCVPISNHLYFYWYRQILGQKVEFLVSFYNNEISEKSEIFDDQFSVERPDGSNFTLKIRSTKLEDSAMYFCASSLVPNYGYTFGSGTRLTVV.